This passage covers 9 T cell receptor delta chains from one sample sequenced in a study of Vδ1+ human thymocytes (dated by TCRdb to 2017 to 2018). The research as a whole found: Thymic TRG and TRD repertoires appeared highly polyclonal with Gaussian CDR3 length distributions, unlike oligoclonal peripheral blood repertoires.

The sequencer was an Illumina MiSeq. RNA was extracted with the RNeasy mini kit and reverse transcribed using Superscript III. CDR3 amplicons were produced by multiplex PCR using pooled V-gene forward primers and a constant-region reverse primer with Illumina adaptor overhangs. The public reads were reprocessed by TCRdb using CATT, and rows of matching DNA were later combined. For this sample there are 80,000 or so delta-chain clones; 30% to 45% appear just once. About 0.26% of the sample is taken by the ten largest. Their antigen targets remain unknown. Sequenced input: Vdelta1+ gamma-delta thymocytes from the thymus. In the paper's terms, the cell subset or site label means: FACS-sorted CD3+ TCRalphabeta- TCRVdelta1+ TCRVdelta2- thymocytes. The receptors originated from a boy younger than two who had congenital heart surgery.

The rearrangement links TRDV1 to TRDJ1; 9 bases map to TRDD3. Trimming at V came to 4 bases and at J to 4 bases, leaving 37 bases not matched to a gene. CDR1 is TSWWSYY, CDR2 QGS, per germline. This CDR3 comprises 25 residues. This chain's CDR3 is CALGVLRIYRPTVLGDPHLNDKLIF. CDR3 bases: TGTGCTCTTGGGGTTTTGAGAATCTATAGGCCTACAGTACTGGGGGACCCACACTTGAACGATAAACTCATCTTT.

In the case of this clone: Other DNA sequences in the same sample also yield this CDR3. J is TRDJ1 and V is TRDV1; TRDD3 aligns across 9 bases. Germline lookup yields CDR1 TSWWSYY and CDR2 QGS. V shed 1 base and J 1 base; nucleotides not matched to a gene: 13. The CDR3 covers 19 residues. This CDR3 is CALGERTGGNFQPTDKLIF. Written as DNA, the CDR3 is TGTGCTCTTGGGGAACGTACTGGGGGAAACTTCCAGCCCACCGATAAACTCATCTTT.

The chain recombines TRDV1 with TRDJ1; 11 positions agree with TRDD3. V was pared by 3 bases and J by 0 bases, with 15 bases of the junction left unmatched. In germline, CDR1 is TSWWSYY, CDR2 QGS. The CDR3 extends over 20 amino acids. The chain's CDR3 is CALGEDLNWGISRYTDKLIF. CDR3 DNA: TGTGCTCTTGGGGAGGACCTTAACTGGGGGATAAGCCGTTACACCGATAAACTCATCTTT.

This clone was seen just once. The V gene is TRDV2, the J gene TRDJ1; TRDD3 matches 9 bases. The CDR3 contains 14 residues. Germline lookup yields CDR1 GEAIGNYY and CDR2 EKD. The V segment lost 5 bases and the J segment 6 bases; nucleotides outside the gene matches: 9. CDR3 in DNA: TGTGCCTGTGCTATGGGGATACGCGGGCATAAACTCATCTTT. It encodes CACAMGIRGHKLIF.

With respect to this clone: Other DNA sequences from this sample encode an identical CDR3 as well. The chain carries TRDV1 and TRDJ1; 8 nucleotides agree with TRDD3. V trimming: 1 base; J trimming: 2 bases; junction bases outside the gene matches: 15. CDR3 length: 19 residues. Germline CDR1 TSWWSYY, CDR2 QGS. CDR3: CALGERGSLGDPTTDKLIF. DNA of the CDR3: TGTGCTCTTGGGGAACGGGGGTCGCTGGGGGACCCCACTACCGATAAACTCATCTTT.

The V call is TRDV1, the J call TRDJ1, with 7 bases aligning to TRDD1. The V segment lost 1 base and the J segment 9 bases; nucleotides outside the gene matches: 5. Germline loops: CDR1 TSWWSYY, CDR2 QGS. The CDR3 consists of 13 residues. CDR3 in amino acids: CALGERNRKELIF. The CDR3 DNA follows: TGTGCTCTTGGGGAACGAAATAGGAAGGAACTCATCTTT.

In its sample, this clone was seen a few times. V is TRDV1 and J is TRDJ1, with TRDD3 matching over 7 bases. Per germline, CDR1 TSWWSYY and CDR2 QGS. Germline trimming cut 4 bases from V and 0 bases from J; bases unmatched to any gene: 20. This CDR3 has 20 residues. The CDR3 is CALGASREWGTHYYTDKLIF. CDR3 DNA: TGTGCTCTTGGGGCATCCCGAGAATGGGGGACCCATTACTACACCGATAAACTCATCTTT.

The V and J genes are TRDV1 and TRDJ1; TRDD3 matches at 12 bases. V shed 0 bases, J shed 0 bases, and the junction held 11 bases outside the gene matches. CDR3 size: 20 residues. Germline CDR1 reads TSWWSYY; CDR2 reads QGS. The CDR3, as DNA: TGTGCTCTTGGGGAACTTCCCTTCTGGGGGATACGGGGCTACACCGATAAACTCATCTTT. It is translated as CALGELPFWGIRGYTDKLIF.

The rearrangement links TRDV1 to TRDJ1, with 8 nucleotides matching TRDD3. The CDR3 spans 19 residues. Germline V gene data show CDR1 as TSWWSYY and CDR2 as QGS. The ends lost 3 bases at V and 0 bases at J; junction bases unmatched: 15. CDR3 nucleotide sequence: TGTGCTCTTGGGGATTTCCTGCCGGGGATACAGTCGTACACCGATAAACTCATCTTT. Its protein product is CALGDFLPGIQSYTDKLIF.